The next 13 T cell receptor beta chains were all read from a single sample in a study of T cell responses to AZD1222 COVID-19 vaccine. Using immunoSEQ multiplex PCR, the repertoire was profiled, and TCRdb retains in-frame clones only, with some absent. The sample carries approximately 110,000 clones, around 88% recorded once. The sample was peripheral blood, taken on day 0 of AZD1222 vaccination. All receptors come from an adult in good health.

The V and J genes are TRBV29-1 and TRBJ2-1, with D possibly matching TRBD2 (5 bases). Germline values: CDR1 SQVTM, CDR2 ANQGSEA. With 6 bases removed from V and 8 bases from J, the gap between germline ends came to 23 bases. The length of the CDR3 is 15 residues. The CDR3 bases are TGCAGCGTAGTTACTAGGGATTGGTTCAAGGATGAGCAGTTCTTC. This encodes CSVVTRDWFKDEQFF.

The chain links TRBV24-1 to TRBJ2-1; TRBD2 agrees at 9 bases. The CDR3 is made up of 14 amino acids. Germline V gene data show CDR1 as KGHDR and CDR2 as SFDVKD. The V gene end was trimmed by 12 bases and the J gene end by 6 bases; junction bases not matched to a gene: 11. CDR3 in DNA: TGTGCCCCCGGGGCGGGGGGGCTTCGCAATGAGCAGTTCTTC. Protein: CAPGAGGLRNEQFF.

This CDR3 reads CASSLGPQGSSGNTIYF. As DNA, the CDR3 is TGTGCCAGCAGCTTGGGCCCACAGGGGAGCTCTGGAAACACCATATATTTT. The chain couples TRBV5-6 to TRBJ1-3, with 7 positions matching TRBD1. Germline CDR1 is SGHDT and CDR2 is YYEEEE. The CDR3 has 17 residues. Trimming cost V 0 bases and J 0 bases; bases outside gene matches: 6.

J is TRBJ2-2 and V is TRBV19, with no clear D. The ends were cut back, 3 bases at V and 0 bases at J, with 8 bases in the middle. This CDR3 contains 15 residues. Looked up from germline, CDR1 is LNHDA and CDR2 is SQIVND (reference sequence). The CDR3 is CASSMQQTNTGELFF. CDR3 DNA sequence: TGTGCCAGTAGTATGCAACAGACGAACACCGGGGAGCTGTTTTTT.

J is TRBJ1-1 and V is TRBV5-1; 7 bases line up with TRBD1. CDR3 length: 14 residues. Per germline, CDR1 SGHRS and CDR2 YFSETQ. The V segment lost 4 bases and the J segment 4 bases; nucleotides outside the gene matches: 7. The chain's CDR3 is CASSPDRVGTEAFF. The DNA for the CDR3 is TGCGCCAGCAGCCCAGACAGGGTTGGCACTGAAGCTTTCTTT.

V and J are TRBV28 and TRBJ2-6; D is possibly TRBD2 (5 bases). Germline V CDR1 and CDR2: MDHEN, SYDVKM. The CDR3 runs 17 residues. Trimming removed 1 base from V and 4 bases from J, with 14 bases in between. The CDR3 region is CASSLSTGTGGANVLTF. DNA of the CDR3: TGTGCCAGCAGTTTATCCACGGGAACGGGGGGGGCCAACGTCCTGACTTTC.

J is TRBJ2-3 and V is TRBV19, with TRBD2 identical over 12 bases. The germline gives CDR1 LNHDA, CDR2 SQIVND (reference sequence). The V segment lost 7 bases and the J segment 4 bases; nucleotides outside the gene matches: 6. There are 15 residues in the CDR3. In DNA form, the CDR3 reads TGTGCCAGTAAAAAACTAGCGGGGGGCCCAGATACGCAGTATTTT. Translated, it gives CASKKLAGGPDTQYF.

The chain employs TRBV1 and TRBJ1-5; the table's D call, TRBD1, has no DNA check behind it. TRBV1 is listed as a pseudogene. This CDR3 has 17 amino acids. The CDR3 loop reads CTSSATTTGGRDQPQHF. Here the CDR3 DNA reads TGCACCAGCAGTGCTACAACTACAGGGGGTAGGGATCAGCCCCAGCATTTT.

This chain uses TRBV14 with TRBJ2-3, with no clear D. CDR1 and CDR2 (germline): SGHDN, FVKESK. V was shortened by 0 bases and J by 8 bases, with 6 bases between the two germline ends. The CDR3 extends over 12 amino acids. The CDR3 DNA is TGTGCCAGCAGCCAAGATGCCGCTACGCAGTATTTT. It is translated as CASSQDAATQYF.

This chain links TRBV28 with TRBJ2-7, with 8 positions matching TRBD1. Per germline, CDR1 MDHEN and CDR2 SYDVKM. This CDR3 is built from 17 residues. The ends lost 2 bases at V and 2 bases at J; junction bases unmatched: 11. The CDR3 region is CASSLGGGQGGTYEQYF. For the CDR3, the DNA is TGTGCCAGCAGTTTAGGGGGTGGACAGGGAGGAACCTACGAGCAGTACTTC. Full variable domain (missing parts from reference TRBV28 and TRBJ2-7): DVKVTQSSRYLVKRTGEKVFLECVQDMDHENMFWYRQDPGLGLRLIYFSYDVKMKEKGDIPEGYSVSREKKERFSLILESASTNQTSMYLCASSLGGGQGGTYEQYFGPGTRLTVT.

V and J are TRBV21-1 and TRBJ2-2; the D call of TRBD2 is as the table states it, not checked on the DNA. TRBV21-1 is given as a pseudogene. The CDR3 runs to 20 residues. DNA for the CDR3: TGTGCCAGCAGCAAATACTCGGGACTAGCGGGGGCCCCGAACACCGGGGAGCTGTTTTTT. Translation: CASSKYSGLAGAPNTGELFF.

This clone was seen once. V usage is TRBV15 and J usage is TRBJ1-1; D possibly corresponds to TRBD1 (5 bases). CDR3 length: 15 residues. Between the trimmed V and J ends, which lost 7 bases and 2 bases, there was a span of 17 bases. Germline CDR1 and CDR2: LNHNV and YYDKDF (reference sequence). In DNA, the CDR3 is TGTGCCACCACTCCCCGGGGCTTTGTAAACACTGAAGCTTTCTTT. It codes for CATTPRGFVNTEAFF.

The V call is TRBV7-2, the J call TRBJ2-2; a weak D match, TRBD1 (5 bases). V was trimmed by 3 bases and J by 0 bases, leaving 8 bases between them. Germline lookup yields CDR1 SGHTA and CDR2 FQGNSA. The CDR3 is 15 amino acids. CDR3 in DNA: TGTGCCAGCAGCTTGACAGTTACGAACACCGGGGAGCTGTTTTTT. Protein: CASSLTVTNTGELFF.